A few counts support the clone carrying this T cell receptor (beta chain). This entry is derived from a study of blood T cell repertoires in COVID-19. On the study more broadly: The analysed material was cDNA or gDNA that came from T cells, B-cell-depleted T cells, or PBMCs.

As handled by the study authors: From reference gene primer amplification, estimates of nucleated cell counts were derived. Libraries were prepared by immunoSEQ multiplex PCR; TCRdb keeps only in-frame clonotypes and omits some of them. V and J calls and clone size are those listed in that table; D and trimming were worked out from the DNA. This sample carries about 150,000 clones, roughly 84% of them seen once, and the ten largest clones take over 0.55%. This clonotype was sampled from a man in his sixties with COVID-19, enrolled during active disease. What was sequenced was peripheral blood.

CDR3 bases: TGTGCCAGCAGGGAGGCTGAAGCTTTCTTT. Protein sequence: CASREAEAFF. The chain has TRBV6-5 and TRBJ1-1; D uncertain. The ends were cut back, 6 bases at V and 6 bases at J, with 5 bases in the middle. The germline V gene encodes CDR1 MNHEY and CDR2 SVGAGI. The CDR3 runs 10 residues.